This T cell receptor (beta chain) derives from a study of T cells in Graves' hyperthyroidism and ophthalmopathy. It was RNA transcripts that yielded the amplified TCR beta CDR3 regions. Researchers ran a first-round RT-PCR on the TCR CDR3 using the HTBI primer set. Each CDR3 protein gets one entry after TCRdb re-called the multiplex PCR reads with MiXCR. The data hold around 340,000 distinct CDR3 sequences, with around a sixth observed a single time. CDR1 is GTSNPN, CDR2 SVGIG, per germline (reference sequence). V was clipped by 0 bases and J by 7 bases; unmatched bases: 1. The CDR3 has 14 residues. Clinical symptoms, serum thyroxine, TRAb, thyroid ultrasound and orbital computed tomography established diagnosis. From approximately 9.5 ml of fresh peripheral blood, PBMCs were isolated. This clonotype was detected ten times or more.

This TCR came from a woman aged 45-65 years with Graves' hyperthyroidism. Sequenced input: blood. The rearrangement joins TRBV30 to TRBJ2-1; the match to TRBD2 covers 12 bases. This chain's CDR3 is CAWSVGLAGNEQFF. The CDR3 DNA reads as TGTGCCTGGAGTGTCGGACTAGCGGGAAATGAGCAGTTCTTC.